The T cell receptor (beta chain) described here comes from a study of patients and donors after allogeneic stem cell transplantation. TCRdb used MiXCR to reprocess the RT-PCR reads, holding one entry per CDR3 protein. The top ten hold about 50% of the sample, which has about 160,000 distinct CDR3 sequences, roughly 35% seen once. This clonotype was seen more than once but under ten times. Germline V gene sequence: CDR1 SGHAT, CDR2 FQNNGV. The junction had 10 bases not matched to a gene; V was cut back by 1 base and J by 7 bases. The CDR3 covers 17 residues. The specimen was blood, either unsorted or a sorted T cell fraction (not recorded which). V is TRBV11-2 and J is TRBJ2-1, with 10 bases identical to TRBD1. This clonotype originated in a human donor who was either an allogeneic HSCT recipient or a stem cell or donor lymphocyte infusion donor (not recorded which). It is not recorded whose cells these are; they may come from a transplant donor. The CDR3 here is CASSLVKGRTGGNEQFF. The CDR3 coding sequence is TGTGCCAGCAGCTTAGTGAAGGGCAGGACAGGGGGGAATGAGCAGTTCTTC.